This TCR beta chain appears in the sequencing data of a study of post-analysis software for immune sequencing data. This clonotype was detected only a few times. What it binds is unknown. Whole-study findings and limits: Normalized Chao1 diversity in multiple sclerosis patients fell significantly below that of controls. Four or five TRBV segments, including TRBV5-6, TRBV5-1 and TRBV20-1, were more frequent in patients than controls. Those samples that were prepared in the same batch co-clustered strongly by F measure.

Unique molecular identifiers featured in each of the TCR beta cDNA libraries. TCRdb passed the PCR reads through MiXCR, listing each CDR3 protein once. Of hundreds of thousands of distinct CDR3 sequences listed, 55% to 70% are singletons. The germline gives CDR1 MNHEY, CDR2 SVGAGI. The CDR3 consists of 13 residues. Trimming pared 6 bases from V and 4 bases from J, leaving 10 bases between. The source of this sequence is a girl aged 2 to 9 with multiple sclerosis. Source material: blood. The chain combines TRBV6-5 with TRBJ1-5; D is perhaps TRBD1 (5 bases). The DNA of the CDR3 is TGTGCCAGCAGCTCTCAGGGAAATCAGCCCCAGCATTTT. Protein sequence: CASSSQGNQPQHF.